Here is one T cell receptor beta chain with its context. Its specificity is unknown. The primer mix had 60 Vbeta and 13 Jbeta primers. TCRdb's copy holds only in-frame clones and misses some; the assay was immunoSEQ multiplex PCR. The sample holds about 130,000 clones, about three quarters seen once. The data originate from a study of cytomegalovirus exposure and HLA in healthy donors. Study at large: In terms of ancestry, the Caucasian-associated cluster contained about four fifths of the approximately 400 genotyped donors.

The CDR3 runs 13 residues. The trim removed 6 bases at V and 4 bases at J, leaving 5 bases unmatched. Germline CDR1 and CDR2: MNHEY and SVGAGI. Notes on the study in general: According to a later analysis, most TCR beta chains associated with CMV appeared HLA-restricted. Overall, approximately 150 TCR beta chains were annotated as cytomegalovirus-associated. In a later analysis, TCR beta V- and J-gene trimming was associated with a missense DCLRE1C variant.

This sequence was found in a human donor in good health. The sample consisted of PBMCs. The rearrangement links TRBV6-5 to TRBJ1-2; TRBD1 matches at 7 bases. The CDR3 reads CASRSGQPYGYTF. The DNA of the CDR3 is TGTGCCAGCAGATCGGGACAGCCCTATGGCTACACCTTC.